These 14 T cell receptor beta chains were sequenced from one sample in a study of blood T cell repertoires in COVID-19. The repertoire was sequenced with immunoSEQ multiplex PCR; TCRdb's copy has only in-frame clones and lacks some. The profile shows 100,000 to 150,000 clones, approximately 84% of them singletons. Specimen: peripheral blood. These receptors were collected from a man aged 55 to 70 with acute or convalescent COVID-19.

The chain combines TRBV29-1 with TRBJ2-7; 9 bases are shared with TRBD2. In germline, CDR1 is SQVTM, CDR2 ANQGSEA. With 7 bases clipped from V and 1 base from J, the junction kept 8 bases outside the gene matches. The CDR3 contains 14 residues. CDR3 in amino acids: CSAKIAGESYEQYF. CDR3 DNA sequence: TGCAGCGCAAAGATAGCGGGGGAGTCCTACGAGCAGTACTTC.

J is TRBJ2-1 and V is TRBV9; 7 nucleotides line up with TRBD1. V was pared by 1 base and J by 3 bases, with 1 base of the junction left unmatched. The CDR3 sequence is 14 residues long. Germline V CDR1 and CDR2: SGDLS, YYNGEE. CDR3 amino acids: CASSVRDSYNEQFF. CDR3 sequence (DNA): TGTGCCAGCAGCGTAAGGGACAGCTACAATGAGCAGTTCTTC.

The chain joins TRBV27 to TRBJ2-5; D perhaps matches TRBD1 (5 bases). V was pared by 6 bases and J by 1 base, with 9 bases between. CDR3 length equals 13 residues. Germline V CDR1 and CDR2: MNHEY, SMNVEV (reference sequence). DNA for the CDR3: TGTGCCAGCAGAGGACACCTCCAAGAGACCCAGTACTTC. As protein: CASRGHLQETQYF.

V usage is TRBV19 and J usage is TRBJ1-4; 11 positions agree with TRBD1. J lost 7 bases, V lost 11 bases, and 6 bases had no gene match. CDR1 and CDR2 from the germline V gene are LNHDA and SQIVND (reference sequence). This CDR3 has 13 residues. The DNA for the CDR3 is TGTGCCGTCCGGGACAGGGGGATTGAAAAACTGTTTTTT. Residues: CAVRDRGIEKLFF.

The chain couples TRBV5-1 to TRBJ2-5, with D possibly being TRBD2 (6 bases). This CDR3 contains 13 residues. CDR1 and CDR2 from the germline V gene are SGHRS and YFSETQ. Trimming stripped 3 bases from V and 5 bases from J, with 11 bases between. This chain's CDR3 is CASSSSVVETQYF. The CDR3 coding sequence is TGCGCCAGCAGCTCTAGCGTAGTCGAGACCCAGTACTTC. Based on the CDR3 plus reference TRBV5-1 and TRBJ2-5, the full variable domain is KAGVTQTPRYLIKTRGQQVTLSCSPISGHRSVSWYQQTPGQGLQFLFEYFSETQRNKGNFPGRFSGRQFSNSRSEMNVSTLELGDSALYLCASSSSVVETQYFGPGTRLLVL.

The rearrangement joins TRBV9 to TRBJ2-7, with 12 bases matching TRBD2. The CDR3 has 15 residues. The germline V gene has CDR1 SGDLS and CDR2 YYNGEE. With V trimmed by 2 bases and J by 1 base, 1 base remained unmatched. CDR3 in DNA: TGTGCCAGCAGCGTGACTAGCGGGAGATCCTACGAGCAGTACTTC. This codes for CASSVTSGRSYEQYF.

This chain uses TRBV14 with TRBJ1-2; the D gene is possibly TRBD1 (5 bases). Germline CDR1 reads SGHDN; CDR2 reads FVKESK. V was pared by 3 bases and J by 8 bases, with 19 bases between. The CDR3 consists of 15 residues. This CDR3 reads CASSQNGRGLQGYTF. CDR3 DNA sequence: TGTGCCAGCAGCCAGAACGGGCGGGGGTTGCAGGGCTACACCTTC.

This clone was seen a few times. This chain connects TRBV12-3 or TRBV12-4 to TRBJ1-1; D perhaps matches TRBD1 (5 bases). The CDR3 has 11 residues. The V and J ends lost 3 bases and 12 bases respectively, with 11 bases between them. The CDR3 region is CASSFGGRTFF. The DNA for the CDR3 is TGTGCCAGCAGTTTCGGGGGAAGGACTTTCTTT.

In nucleotides, the CDR3 is TGTGCCAGCAGCTCGCTAGCGGGGGGGCCGACTGAGCAGTTCTTC. Encoded protein: CASSSLAGGPTEQFF. This chain uses TRBV7-7 with TRBJ2-1; 12 bases line up with TRBD2. V was clipped by 4 bases and J by 9 bases; unmatched bases: 7. Germline CDR1 is SSHAT and CDR2 is FNYEAQ (reference sequence). The CDR3 has 15 residues. The complete variable domain, with remaining parts taken from reference TRBV7-7 and TRBJ2-1, reads GAGVSQSPRYKVTKRGQDVTLRCDPISSHATLYWYQQALGQGPEFLTYFNYEAQPDKSGLPSDRFSAERPEGSISTLTIQRTEQRDSAMYRCASSSLAGGPTEQFFGPGTRLTVL.

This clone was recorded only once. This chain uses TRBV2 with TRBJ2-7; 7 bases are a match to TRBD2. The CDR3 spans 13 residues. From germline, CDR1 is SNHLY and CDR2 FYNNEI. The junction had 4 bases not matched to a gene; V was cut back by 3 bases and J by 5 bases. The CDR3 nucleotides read TGTGCCAGCAGTGATGGAAGCGGGGACGAGCAGTACTTC. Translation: CASSDGSGDEQYF. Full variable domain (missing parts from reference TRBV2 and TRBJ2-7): EPEVTQTPSHQVTQMGQEVILRCVPISNHLYFYWYRQILGQKVEFLVSFYNNEISEKSEIFDDQFSVERPDGSNFTLKIRSTKLEDSAMYFCASSDGSGDEQYFGPGTRLTVT.

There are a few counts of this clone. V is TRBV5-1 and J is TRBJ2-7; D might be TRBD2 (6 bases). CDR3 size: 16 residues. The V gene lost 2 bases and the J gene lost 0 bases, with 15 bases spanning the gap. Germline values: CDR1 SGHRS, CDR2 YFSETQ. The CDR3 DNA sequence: TGCGCCAGCAGCTTAAAGGGCCCCGGGAGCTCCTACGAGCAGTACTTC. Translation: CASSLKGPGSSYEQYF.

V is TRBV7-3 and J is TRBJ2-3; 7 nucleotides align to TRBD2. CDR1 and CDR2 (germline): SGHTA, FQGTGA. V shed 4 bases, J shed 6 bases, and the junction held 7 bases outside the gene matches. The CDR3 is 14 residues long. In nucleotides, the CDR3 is TGTGCCAGCAGCTCCGGACTAGATACGGATACGCAGTATTTT. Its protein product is CASSSGLDTDTQYF.

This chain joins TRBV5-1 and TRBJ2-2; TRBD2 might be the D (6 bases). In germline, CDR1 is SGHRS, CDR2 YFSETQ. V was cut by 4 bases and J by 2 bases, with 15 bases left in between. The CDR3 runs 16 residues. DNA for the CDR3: TGCGCCAGCAGCAACCCCCAGGGAGGTAACACCGGGGAGCTGTTTTTT. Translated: CASSNPQGGNTGELFF.

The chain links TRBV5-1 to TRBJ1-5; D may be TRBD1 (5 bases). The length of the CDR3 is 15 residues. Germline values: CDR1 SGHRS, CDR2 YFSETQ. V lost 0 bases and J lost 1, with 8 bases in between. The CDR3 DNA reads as TGCGCCAGCAGCTTGGAGGGGAGGAGCAATCAGCCCCAGCATTTT. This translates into CASSLEGRSNQPQHF. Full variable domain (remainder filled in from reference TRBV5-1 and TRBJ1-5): KAGVTQTPRYLIKTRGQQVTLSCSPISGHRSVSWYQQTPGQGLQFLFEYFSETQRNKGNFPGRFSGRQFSNSRSEMNVSTLELGDSALYLCASSLEGRSNQPQHFGDGTRLSIL.